This T cell receptor beta chain was recovered during a study of CD8 T cells in ankylosing spondylitis. Whole-study findings and limits: It appeared that ankylosing spondylitis blood was characterized by a TCR beta motif of several highly homologous variants.

TCRdb re-analysed the 5' RACE reads in MiXCR, keeping a single row per CDR3 protein. The sample yields about 360,000 distinct CDR3 sequences, 20% to 25% seen once. The CDR3 has 15 residues. Trimming left V 6 bases short and J 7 bases short, with 22 bases between. Germline V CDR1 and CDR2: SQVTM, ANQGSEA. Details on this clonotype: Its target is unknown.

The TCR was taken from a male donor with ankylosing spondylitis or in good health (not recorded which). The sample taken for sequencing was blood, either unsorted or a sorted T cell fraction (not recorded which). V gene TRBV29-1 combines with J gene TRBJ2-1, with TRBD2 as a possible D gene (6 bases). As DNA, the CDR3 is TGCAGCGTCGACTATCCGGGACTGGGATGGAATGAGCAGTTCTTC. Its translation is CSVDYPGLGWNEQFF.